The clone carrying this T cell receptor (beta chain) showed up many times. What it binds is unknown. These data come from a study of T-cell reconstitution after alpha-beta-depleted transplantation in children. Trimming took 3 bases from V and 4 from J; bases not matched to a gene: 6. CDR1 SGHDN and CDR2 FVKESK come from the germline V gene. The CDR3 is made up of 17 amino acids. The library targeted TCRbeta and was prepared with unique molecular identifiers. TCRdb redid the calling of the PCR reads with MiXCR, one entry per CDR3 protein. This table has 600,000 to 700,000 distinct CDR3 sequences, roughly 13% appearing once. Study-wide points: The main origin of T-cell counts and diversity one year after transplant was newly produced T cells.

The chain has TRBV14 and TRBJ2-1, with TRBD2 identical over 13 bases. This sequence originates from a girl aged 2 to 9 with congenital amegakaryocytic thrombocytopenia, due to receive a stem cell transplant. Sequenced here: PBMCs, sampled before TCRalphabeta/CD19-depleted stem cell transplant. The CDR3 is CASSQMGLAGPYNEQFF. Here the CDR3 DNA reads TGTGCCAGCAGCCAGATGGGACTAGCGGGGCCGTACAATGAGCAGTTCTTC.